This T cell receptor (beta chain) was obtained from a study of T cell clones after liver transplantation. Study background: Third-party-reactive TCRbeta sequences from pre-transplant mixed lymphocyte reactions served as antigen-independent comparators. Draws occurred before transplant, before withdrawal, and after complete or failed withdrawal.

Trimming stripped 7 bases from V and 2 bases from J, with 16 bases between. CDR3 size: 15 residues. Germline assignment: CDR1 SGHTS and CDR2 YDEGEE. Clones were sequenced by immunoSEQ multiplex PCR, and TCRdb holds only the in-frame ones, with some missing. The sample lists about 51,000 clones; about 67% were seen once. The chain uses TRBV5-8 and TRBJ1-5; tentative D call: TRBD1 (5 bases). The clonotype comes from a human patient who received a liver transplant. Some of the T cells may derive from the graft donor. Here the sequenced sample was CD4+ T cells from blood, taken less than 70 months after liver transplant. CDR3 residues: CASDLGGDRNQPQHF. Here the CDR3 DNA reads TGTGCCAGCGATTTGGGAGGGGATCGCAATCAGCCCCAGCATTTT.